This paragraph covers one T cell receptor (beta chain) sequence. Its cognate antigen has yet to be identified. The input lacks base qualities; no much larger clone sits a single base away. CDR1 and CDR2 (WNHNN, SYGVQD) derive from the germline V gene (reference sequence). Taken from cysteine to phenylalanine, the CDR3 has 13 residues. Only the CDR3 region is kept as DNA, spanning 39 bases read in frame from base 1. Trimming at the junction amounts to 6 bases on V and 5 bases on J, and the germline ends lie 13 bases apart. Following the manufacturer's recommendations, the immunoSEQ kit was used to generate TCR beta libraries from genomic DNA. Library preparation used a first multiplex PCR with proprietary primers, then a second PCR adding unique barcodes, with bead cleanups after each round. Each sample batch included a kit-provided positive control reaction and a negative control reaction. The final libraries were assessed on an Agilent 4200 TapeStation D1000 ScreenTape, pooled by volume, and quantified by qPCR. An Illumina NextSeq500 fitted with a MidOutput 150-cycle cartridge performed the sequencing, running 156 Read1 cycles and 15 Index1 cycles with the kit's custom primers. The pooled library was loaded at about 0.96 pM, and approximately 20% PhiX control was spiked in. As for the authors' bioinformatics: The vendor-processed data were analyzed in R, and a clonotype was defined as all T cells that share the same CDR3 nucleotide sequence. In the clone abundance analyses, frequencies were normalized to the 10,000 most abundant clones in each sample. Public T cell clones, averaging fewer than five per sample, were removed before analysis. Tumor-enriched clonotypes and baseline blood-enriched clonotypes were defined as those with an abundance difference of at least 32-fold between compartments. A beta-binomial differential abundance model was used to identify clonotypes that were expanded or contracted between blood time points. Tumor-blood repertoire similarity was measured with the Baroni-Urbani and Buser coefficient, and group comparisons used two-tailed Wilcoxon tests in R. The clones in this table, taken by TCRdb from immuneACCESS, are in-frame only. Not every clone is retained; where verified, under half of the shortfall comes from an unresolved V gene, and the cause of the rest is unknown. V, J and clone size derive from that table, while D and trimming were established from the DNA sequence. The sample table contains about 140,000 clones; only one count was recorded for over 80% of them. The ten top clones hold around 21% of the sample.

What the time point label conveys for this sample: baseline pretreatment blood. This specimen's treatment or condition label, per the study, means: 15 Gy SBRT to primary tumor, nephrectomy 4 weeks later. To follow tumor-enriched clonotypes, serial peripheral blood was collected from radiation-treated patients at baseline and at 2 weeks and 4 weeks after SBRT. Every patient's renal cell carcinoma showed clear cell pathology. The QIAamp DNA Blood Mini Kit (Qiagen) was used to prepare genomic DNA for TCR sequencing. Only samples passing all quality control checks were included in the analyses. The sample belongs to a study of radiation and T cells in renal cell carcinoma (dated by TCRdb to 2020 to 2021). Background on the whole study: Samples came from a clinical trial, in which primary renal cell carcinomas received 15 Gy stereotactic body radiation therapy followed by nephrectomy 4 weeks later. A total of 50 to 60 samples underwent TCR beta sequencing, made up of 25 or so tumors and about 27 peripheral blood samples. Across all 50 or so samples, several million unique CDR3 nucleotide sequences encoding approximately 3,000,000 unique CDR3 amino acid sequences were identified.

Study-wide conclusions, independent of this receptor: In blood, the top tumor clonotypes increased from baseline to 2 weeks after radiation and then shrank by 4 weeks, which suggests a temporary expansion of tumor-resident clones. Because pretreatment tumor biopsies were not available, the baseline intratumoral presence of clonotypes could not be determined. Because the trial had a single-armed design, the trial could not examine how radiation dose or scheduling affected the TCR repertoire. Dynamics of the blood repertoire were not tracked past 4 weeks after treatment.

The input for sequencing was blood, taken from a patient whose treatment included radiotherapy and nephrectomy. This clonotype was obtained from a woman aged 45-60 years with renal cell carcinoma. Recombination joined TRBV10-1 with TRBJ1-1; TRBD1 is possibly the D segment (6 matching bases). The CDR3 region: CASRRQEGTEAFF. The nucleotide sequence reads TGCGCCAGCAGGAGACAGGAGGGAACTGAAGCTTTCTTT.